Each of the 4 T cell receptor beta chains below was sequenced from the same sample in a study of tumor-infiltrating lymphocytes in primary liver carcinoma. With around 500 ng total RNA as template and a constant-region primer, TCR beta cDNA was made. The TCR beta library was amplified through three nested multiplex PCR rounds in a modified ARM-PCR procedure. The two initial PCR rounds, about 9 cycles each, used TRBV1-TRBV30 forward and C-beta reverse primers. TCRdb re-analysed the multiplex PCR reads in MiXCR, keeping a single row per CDR3 protein. The sample contains 20,000 to 25,000 distinct CDR3 sequences, almost 80% of which appear only once. Unsorted bulk tissue of about 18-32 mg yielded co-extracted RNA and DNA. The sample taken for sequencing was liver tumor tissue from sampling region 1. As for subset: tumor region T1, superior pole. The receptors here all came from a woman aged 25 to 39 with primary liver carcinoma and hepatitis B virus infection.

On this clonotype itself: Germline and junction disagree at one end, which may indicate a read error. The gene calls are TRBV11-1 and TRBJ2-2; possibly TRBD2 for D (6 bases). Germline V gene lookup returns CDR1 SGHAT and CDR2 FQDESV (reference sequence). The CDR3 spans 16 residues. The CDR3 region is CAGSIVGGTNTGELLF. The CDR3 nucleotides read TGTGCCGGCAGCATAGTGGGGGGTACGAACACCGGGGAGCTGTTGTTT.

To note about this clonotype: A read error is likely, as this CDR3 ends without the conserved phenylalanine or tryptophan. The chain joins TRBV20-1 to TRBJ2-1; 14 bases map to TRBD2. Looked up from germline, CDR1 is DFQATT and CDR2 is SNEGSKA (reference sequence). This CDR3 has 17 amino acids. DNA of the CDR3: TGTAGTGCCAGAGACTCCCGGGGGACTAGCGGGAGCTATGAGCAGTTCTTA. Protein sequence: CSARDSRGTSGSYEQFL.

About this clonotype itself: One end of the junction varies from germline; a read error may be responsible. The rearrangement links TRBV7-9 to TRBJ2-5, with D maybe TRBD1 (6 bases). Germline CDR1 and CDR2: SEHNR and FQNEAQ (reference sequence). The CDR3 covers 17 residues. The CDR3 sequence is CAISFGVTGIGKETQYF. CDR3 coding DNA: TGTGCCATCAGCTTTGGGGTAACAGGGATAGGGAAGGAGACCCAGTACTTC.

This clonotype came up once. DNA of the CDR3: TGTGTCAACAGTTTGAGAGAGAGCGGGGAGCTGTTTTTT. The encoded protein is CVNSLRESGELFF. V usage is TRBV28 and J usage is TRBJ2-2; no clear D. CDR1 is MDHEN and CDR2 is SYDVKM in the germline V gene. This CDR3 region has 13 residues. Based on the CDR3 plus reference TRBV28 and TRBJ2-2, the full variable domain is DVKVTQSSRYLVKRTGEKVFLECVQDMDHENMFWYRQDPGLGLRLIYFSYDVKMKEKGDIPEGYSVSREKKERFSLILESASTNQTSMYLCVNSLRESGELFFGEGSRLTVL.